The 14 T cell receptor beta chains given below trace back to one sample, sequenced in a study of cytomegalovirus exposure and HLA in healthy donors. In the PCR, 60 Vbeta and 13 Jbeta primers were used. Method: immunoSEQ multiplex PCR; TCRdb's copy keeps in-frame clones and lacks some. The repertoire consists of approximately 140,000 clones, with 60% to 80% occurring once and the leading ten covering 5% to 5.5%. Sequenced sample: PBMCs. These receptors came from a male donor in good health and CMV-seronegative.

This sequence joins TRBV30 and TRBJ2-7; possible D gene TRBD2, 6 bases. This CDR3 is 11 amino acids long. Deletions cut 3 bases from V and 9 bases from J, with 12 bases between. Germline V CDR1 and CDR2: GTSNPN, SVGIG (reference sequence). The CDR3, as DNA: TGTGCCTGGAGCTCGGGGGTAGGGCAGTACTTC. Translating it yields CAWSSGVGQYF.

The V gene is TRBV9, the J gene TRBJ2-4; D possibly corresponds to TRBD2 (6 bases). V shed 0 bases and J shed 1 base, with 11 bases lying between them. The CDR3 loop spans 16 amino acids. Germline CDR1 and CDR2: SGDLS and YYNGEE. The CDR3 nucleotides are TGTGCCAGCAGCGTAGGCGGGGCCTCGGCCAAAAACATTCAGTACTTC. It specifies CASSVGGASAKNIQYF.

The sample holds a few counts of this clone. The chain uses TRBV28 and TRBJ1-1; D uncertain. With 10 bases removed from V and 4 bases from J, the gap between germline ends came to 16 bases. Germline CDR1 reads MDHEN; CDR2 reads SYDVKM. This CDR3 region has 13 residues. This CDR3 reads CATYWRAGTEAFF. The CDR3 DNA is TGTGCCACCTATTGGAGGGCAGGCACTGAAGCTTTCTTT.

A few counts support this clone. The CDR3 loop is CAWGRGNPGNTIYF. CDR3 nucleotides: TGTGCCTGGGGCAGGGGCAATCCCGGAAACACCATATATTTT. This chain links TRBV30 with TRBJ1-3; perhaps TRBD1 as D (6 bases). This CDR3 has 14 residues. Germline values: CDR1 GTSNPN, CDR2 SVGIG (reference sequence). The germline V and J ends were trimmed by 5 bases and 4 bases, with 15 bases remaining between them.

The chain joins TRBV18 to TRBJ2-5; D may be TRBD1 (6 bases). The V and J ends lost 6 bases and 5 bases respectively, with 13 bases between them. CDR1 KGHSH and CDR2 LQKENI come from the germline V gene. The CDR3 extends over 13 amino acids. In nucleotides, the CDR3 is TGTGCCAGCTCGCAAACAGGGACGGAGACCCAGTACTTC. Amino acid sequence: CASSQTGTETQYF. Looking up the rest from reference TRBV18 and TRBJ2-5 gives the full variable domain: NAGVMQNPRHLVRRRGQEARLRCSPMKGHSHVYWYRQLPEEGLKFMVYLQKENIIDESGMPKERFSAEFPKEGPSILRIQQVVRGDSAAYFCASSQTGTETQYFGPGTRLLVL.

This chain joins TRBV7-2 and TRBJ1-5; D gene ambiguous. Germline V CDR1 and CDR2: SGHTA, FQGNSA. The CDR3 consists of 13 residues. V was clipped by 5 bases and J by 0 bases, with 5 bases between them. The CDR3 DNA reads TGTGCCAGCAGCGTATCTAGCAATCAGCCCCAGCATTTT. Protein sequence: CASSVSSNQPQHF.

This clone turned up a few times. The V and J genes are TRBV6-5 and TRBJ1-6; maybe TRBD1 (6 bases). Germline-derived CDR1 and CDR2 are MNHEY and SVGAGI. The CDR3 totals 14 residues. The V and J ends lost 2 bases and 10 bases respectively, with 12 bases between them. The DNA of the CDR3 is TGTGCCAGCAGTTACGAGGGGGGGAACTCACCCCTCCACTTT. This encodes CASSYEGGNSPLHF.

The chain combines TRBV7-9 with TRBJ1-1; weak D call: TRBD1 (6 bases). The CDR3 contains 18 residues. V lost 5 bases, J lost 0 bases, and 22 bases lay in between. CDR1 is SEHNR, CDR2 FQNEAQ, per germline (reference sequence). The CDR3 is CASSPPAKGVLMNTEAFF. The CDR3 nucleotides are TGTGCCAGCAGCCCCCCTGCAAAGGGGGTACTTATGAACACTGAAGCTTTCTTT.

This chain connects TRBV7-2 to TRBJ1-3; no definite D call. The V end was cut by 5 bases, the J end by 3 bases, with 5 bases between. The CDR3 spans 12 residues. Germline CDR1 and CDR2: SGHTA and FQGNSA. CDR3 sequence reads: CASSAYGNTIYF. The DNA for the CDR3 is TGTGCCAGCAGCGCGTATGGAAACACCATATATTTT.

The V call is TRBV30, the J call TRBJ2-1; D gene ambiguous. This CDR3 spans 14 amino acids. The V gene lost 3 bases and the J gene lost 10 bases, with 19 bases spanning the gap. CDR1 GTSNPN and CDR2 SVGIG come from the germline V gene (reference sequence). The CDR3 here is CAWSPKLLVREQFF. CDR3 nucleotides: TGTGCCTGGAGCCCAAAGTTGCTAGTCCGCGAGCAGTTCTTC.

The chain couples TRBV7-8 to TRBJ2-7; D remains unclear. The CDR3 spans 11 residues. Trimming left V 10 bases short and J 0 bases short, with 7 bases between. CDR1 is SGHVS, CDR2 FQNEAQ, per germline. DNA of the CDR3: TGTGCCACCGGGTCCTCCTACGAGCAGTACTTC. Amino acid sequence: CATGSSYEQYF.

This chain links TRBV7-8 with TRBJ2-7, with TRBD1 as a possible D gene (7 bases). Germline assignment: CDR1 SGHVS and CDR2 FQNEAQ. V shed 5 bases and J shed 3 bases, with 14 bases lying between them. The CDR3 runs 14 residues. The CDR3 DNA is TGTGCCAGCAGCCGTAACAGGGGACTCTACGAGCAGTACTTC. This translates into CASSRNRGLYEQYF.

Remarks on this clone: An end of the junction does not agree with germline; a read error may underlie this. This rearrangement joins TRBV2 to TRBJ2-1; 7 positions match TRBD2. The CDR3 consists of 11 residues. Germline V lookup: CDR1 SNHLY, CDR2 FYNNEI. The DNA of the CDR3 is TGTGCCAGCACTATCGGGAGGAACCCAATCTTC. It yields the protein CASTIGRNPIF.

This clone turned up a few times. The chain uses TRBV23-1 and TRBJ1-5; a weak D match, TRBD1 (5 bases). TRBV23-1 is identified as an open reading frame with a role that is uncertain. The CDR3 runs to 16 residues. The germline V and J ends were trimmed by 6 bases and 3 bases, with 18 bases remaining between them. The CDR3 DNA follows: TGCGCCAGCAGCGATGATAGGGGTAGAAACAATCAGCCCCAGCATTTT. It translates to CASSDDRGRNNQPQHF.